These 3 T cell receptor beta chains originate from one sample sequenced in a study of T cells in Graves' hyperthyroidism and ophthalmopathy (dated by TCRdb to between 2018 and 2021). The library relied on multiplex PCR. This sample was sequenced with an Illumina HiSeq 2000. Amplification of TCR beta CDR3 regions was carried out from RNA transcripts. The first round of RT-PCR for the TCR CDR3 was performed with the HTBI primer set and the Qiagen OneStep RT-PCR kit. Clones were called with MiXCR by TCRdb after fastp trimmed the public reads at Q25, and only in-frame beta chains were retained. All rows with the same CDR3 protein become a single entry with the most common DNA and genes. The sample contains hundreds of thousands of distinct CDR3 sequences, approximately 19% of them found a single time. The ten largest clonotypes hold approximately 15% of the sample. Specimen: blood. Every receptor here comes from a woman aged 45-60 years with Graves' hyperthyroidism that later progressed to Graves' ophthalmopathy.

In this sample, this clonotype turned up many times. The chain links TRBV7-9 to TRBJ2-7, with TRBD1 matching over 9 bases. Trimming removed 5 bases from V and 6 bases from J; junction bases left unmatched: 14. The germline gives CDR1 SEHNR, CDR2 FQNEAQ (reference sequence). This CDR3 contains 16 residues. In nucleotides, the CDR3 is TGTGCCAGCAGCCATCCACCGGGACAGGGAACGTCCGAGCAGTACTTC. This codes for CASSHPPGQGTSEQYF. The full variable domain, completed using reference TRBV7-9 and TRBJ2-7, is DTGVSQNPRHKITKRGQNVTFRCDPISEHNRLYWYRQTLGQGPEFLTYFQNEAQLEKSRLLSDRFSAERPKGSFSTLEIQRTEQGDSAMYLCASSHPPGQGTSEQYFGPGTRLTVT.

In its sample, this clonotype was seen a few times. This chain's CDR3 is CAIRGDFNEQFF. The CDR3 nucleotides are TGTGCCATCAGAGGGGATTTCAATGAGCAGTTCTTC. The V call is TRBV10-3, the J call TRBJ2-1; tentative D call: TRBD1 (5 bases). Trimming left V 6 bases short and J 6 bases short, with 9 bases between. Germline V gene data show CDR1 as ENHRY and CDR2 as SYGVKD. This CDR3 spans 12 amino acids.

This clonotype was seen a handful of times. The chain uses TRBV20-1 and TRBJ2-3; D assignment may be TRBD1 or TRBD2 (7 bases each). The germline V gene encodes CDR1 DFQATT and CDR2 SNEGSKA (reference sequence). This CDR3 contains 16 residues. Trimming shortened V by 1 base and J by 1 base, and 15 bases separated the two germline ends. The CDR3 spells CSARAETGRGTDTQYF. CDR3 coding DNA: TGCAGTGCTAGAGCCGAGACAGGGAGGGGCACAGATACGCAGTATTTT.